The 15 T cell receptor beta chains below were found in one sample sequenced in a study of Ad26.COV2.S vaccination and SARS-CoV-2 variants (dated by TCRdb to about 2021). Library prep was done by the immunoSEQ multiplex PCR assay. This immuneACCESS table, as held by TCRdb, lists in-frame sequences with V and J called but not all clones. Of the missing ones, under half trace to an unresolved V gene in checked studies; the others have no known cause. Across this sample there are about 250,000 clones, with approximately 88% seen only once. The ten largest make up nearly 3% of the sample. Per the publication, the treatment or condition label means: roughly 19 received Ad26.COV2.S at low or high dose, single or two shots; about 5 received placebo; per-sample allocation not given. For vaccine and placebo recipients, repertoires were sequenced using samples collected on day 63 after the first injection.

Sequencing was performed on peripheral blood, taken in a trial of Ad26.COV2.S vaccine versus placebo. These receptor sequences come from a person between 18 and 65 years old who received the Ad26.COV2.S COVID-19 vaccine or a placebo.

The chain uses TRBV5-6 and TRBJ2-7; TRBD1 matches 7 bases. The CDR3 consists of 12 residues. Germline CDR1 reads SGHDT; CDR2 reads YYEEEE. V shed 4 bases, J shed 5 bases, and the junction held 3 bases outside the gene matches. For the CDR3, the DNA is TGTGCCAGCAGCCCAGGGGGTGACGAGCAGTACTTC. It specifies CASSPGGDEQYF.

This chain uses TRBV7-3 with TRBJ1-6; perhaps TRBD1 as D (5 bases). The CDR3 loop spans 14 amino acids. The V gene lost 3 bases and the J gene lost 7 bases, with 10 bases spanning the gap. The germline gives CDR1 SGHTA, CDR2 FQGTGA. CDR3 loop: CASSFDSRNSPLHF. The CDR3 nucleotides are TGTGCCAGCAGCTTTGACAGTAGGAATTCACCCCTCCACTTT.

V and J are TRBV7-2 and TRBJ1-2; TRBD1 is a possible D gene (5 bases). V was cut by 1 base and J by 4 bases, with 13 bases left in between. Germline CDR1 SGHTA, CDR2 FQGNSA. The CDR3 has 15 amino acids. This chain's CDR3 is CASSLVSTGIYGYTF. CDR3 coding DNA: TGTGCCAGCAGCTTAGTCTCCACAGGCATCTATGGCTACACCTTC. The full variable domain, completed using reference TRBV7-2 and TRBJ1-2, is GAGVSQSPSNKVTEKGKDVELRCDPISGHTALYWYRQSLGQGLEFLIYFQGNSAPDKSGLPSDRFSAERTGGSVSTLTIQRTQQEDSAVYLCASSLVSTGIYGYTFGSGTRLTVV.

The chain uses TRBV2 and TRBJ1-4; no clear D. The CDR3 loop spans 14 amino acids. Germline V gene sequence: CDR1 SNHLY, CDR2 FYNNEI. The CDR3, as DNA: TGTGCTCAAGCAGGACGGGGTACTAATGAAAAACTGTTTTTT. Residues: CAQAGRGTNEKLFF.

This clone has a single count. CDR3 in DNA: TGTGCCAGTAGTAATTTAGGGATGGGGAAGTCCGTAGCCAAAAACATTCAGTACTTC. Translation gives CASSNLGMGKSVAKNIQYF. This chain uses TRBV19 with TRBJ2-4; D is uncertain. CDR1 LNHDA and CDR2 SQIVND come from the germline V gene (reference sequence). The germline V and J ends were trimmed by 4 bases and 0 bases, with 22 bases remaining between them. The CDR3 is made up of 19 amino acids.

The chain combines TRBV5-4 with TRBJ2-5; tentatively, D is TRBD2 (7 bases). V was cut by 7 bases and J by 1 base, with 14 bases left in between. Germline V gene sequence: CDR1 SGHNT, CDR2 YYREEE (reference sequence). CDR3 size: 14 residues. CDR3 coding DNA: TGTGCCAGCTCAACGGGGGGCTTCCAAGAGACCCAGTACTTC. It translates to CASSTGGFQETQYF.

The chain joins TRBV3-1 (or the pseudogene TRBV3-2) to TRBJ1-3; D remains unclear. Germline values: CDR1 LGHDT, CDR2 YNNKEL (reference sequence). The CDR3 has 13 amino acids. The germline V and J ends were trimmed by 4 bases and 0 bases, with 4 bases remaining between them. This CDR3 reads CASSRSSGNTIYF. CDR3 bases: TGTGCCAGCAGCCGGTCCTCTGGAAACACCATATATTTT.

V gene TRBV7-2 combines with J gene TRBJ1-4; D is perhaps TRBD1 (6 bases). Trimming stripped 4 bases from V and 5 bases from J, with 14 bases between. The germline CDR1 and CDR2 sequences are SGHTA and FQGNSA. The CDR3 spans 15 residues. Here the CDR3 DNA reads TGTGCCAGCAGCTCAGACAGGAAACTAAATGAAAAACTGTTTTTT. It encodes CASSSDRKLNEKLFF.

The rearrangement links TRBV14 to TRBJ2-7, with 9 bases identical to TRBD1. The trim removed 4 bases at V and 5 bases at J, leaving 3 bases unmatched. This CDR3 spans 13 amino acids. Germline V gives CDR1 SGHDN, CDR2 FVKESK. The CDR3 loop reads CASSPGTGNEQYF. DNA of the CDR3: TGTGCCAGCAGCCCCGGGACAGGGAACGAGCAGTACTTC.

This clone came up once. The V and J genes are TRBV19 and TRBJ1-2; D perhaps matches TRBD1 (6 bases). Germline lookup yields CDR1 LNHDA and CDR2 SQIVND (reference sequence). There are 15 residues in the CDR3. The germline V and J ends were trimmed by 6 bases and 7 bases, with 21 bases remaining between them. This CDR3 is CASSPQGIGLSGYTF. In DNA, the CDR3 is TGTGCCAGTAGCCCACAGGGAATCGGCTTGAGTGGCTACACCTTC. The whole variable domain, filled in from reference TRBV19 and TRBJ1-2, reads DGGITQSPKYLFRKEGQNVTLSCEQNLNHDAMYWYRQDPGQGLRLIYYSQIVNDFQKGDIAEGYSVSREKKESFPLTVTSAQKNPTAFYLCASSPQGIGLSGYTFGSGTRLTVV.

J is TRBJ2-3 and V is TRBV15, with D unclear. The germline V gene encodes CDR1 LNHNV and CDR2 YYDKDF (reference sequence). CDR3 length: 13 amino acids. The V end lost 6 bases, the J end lost 4 bases, and 11 bases lay between the germline ends. The CDR3 spells CATRTSGPDTQYF. The CDR3 coding sequence is TGTGCCACCAGAACCTCGGGCCCAGATACGCAGTATTTT.

The rearrangement uses TRBV7-8 and TRBJ2-5; D might be TRBD1 (5 bases). Germline V gene lookup returns CDR1 SGHVS and CDR2 FQNEAQ. Deletions cut 5 bases from V and 2 bases from J, with 9 bases between. The CDR3 has 13 residues. CDR3 nucleotides: TGTGCCAGCAGCACAGGACCGCAAGAGACCCAGTACTTC. This gives the protein CASSTGPQETQYF.

The chain recombines TRBV10-1 with TRBJ2-7, with 7 bases lining up with TRBD2. The CDR3 is made up of 16 amino acids. The germline V gene has CDR1 WNHNN and CDR2 SYGVQD (reference sequence). With V trimmed by 1 base and J by 3 bases, 9 bases remained unmatched. The CDR3 region is CASSELLSGTGYEQYV. As DNA, the CDR3 is TGCGCCAGCAGTGAGTTATTGAGCGGGACGGGCTACGAGCAGTACGTC.

The V call is TRBV13, the J call TRBJ2-7; tentatively, D is TRBD1 (5 bases). The CDR3 spans 15 residues. V was trimmed by 2 bases and J by 0 bases, leaving 11 bases between them. Germline V CDR1 and CDR2: PRHDT, FYEKMQ (reference sequence). The CDR3 loop is CASSLRGHGSYEQYF. The CDR3 DNA reads as TGTGCCAGCAGCTTACGAGGACACGGCTCCTACGAGCAGTACTTC.

This chain links TRBV24-1 with TRBJ2-3; TRBD2 is a possible D gene (5 bases). V lost 4 bases and J 1 base, leaving 11 bases between the germline ends. Germline assignment: CDR1 KGHDR and CDR2 SFDVKD. This CDR3 comprises 15 residues. The CDR3 DNA reads as TGTGCCACCAGTGAGTCTAGCAGCGGCACAGATACGCAGTATTTT. Its translation is CATSESSSGTDTQYF.